The 9 T cell receptor beta chains listed next were all sequenced from one sample in a study of OX40 agonist ivuxolimab in advanced cancers. Profiled with immunoSEQ multiplex PCR; TCRdb holds only in-frame clones, not every one. The sample holds around 50,000 clones; 80% to 90% are singletons and the top ten take 1.8%. Here the sequenced sample was CD4+ or CD8+ T cells sorted from blood, taken in a trial of the OX40 agonist ivuxolimab. These receptors came from an adult with an advanced solid tumor such as melanoma, head and neck, liver or kidney cancer.

The chain couples TRBV18 to TRBJ2-5; 9 bases match TRBD2. Germline CDR1 KGHSH, CDR2 LQKENI. The CDR3 totals 15 residues. The V segment lost 3 bases and the J segment 2 bases; nucleotides outside the gene matches: 4. CDR3 in DNA: TGTGCCAGCTCACCTGCTAGCGGGATACAAGAGACCCAGTACTTC. This codes for CASSPASGIQETQYF.

The chain joins TRBV6-5 to TRBJ2-3; 8 nucleotides match TRBD1. The CDR3 is 15 residues long. Germline CDR1 reads MNHEY; CDR2 reads SVGAGI. The trim removed 6 bases at V and 0 bases at J, leaving 5 bases unmatched. CDR3 sequence: CASRRQGFSTDTQYF. In nucleotides, the CDR3 is TGTGCCAGCAGAAGACAGGGGTTTAGCACAGATACGCAGTATTTT.

CDR3 bases: TGTGCCACCAGCAGAGGACAGGCCTATGGCTACACCTTC. Its protein product is CATSRGQAYGYTF. V usage is TRBV15 and J usage is TRBJ1-2; D is possibly TRBD1 (6 bases). Germline V lookup: CDR1 LNHNV, CDR2 YYDKDF (reference sequence). This CDR3 has 13 residues. V lost 1 base and J 4 bases, leaving 7 bases between the germline ends.

The sample holds a few counts of this clone. This rearrangement joins TRBV11-2 to TRBJ2-1; D possibly corresponds to TRBD1 (5 bases). The CDR3 contains 17 residues. The V end lost 1 base, the J end lost 0 bases, and 13 bases lay between the germline ends. Germline V gene sequence: CDR1 SGHAT, CDR2 FQNNGV. The CDR3 bases are TGTGCCAGCAGCTTAGGGATTGGGCAGGGCTCCTACAATGAGCAGTTCTTC. Protein: CASSLGIGQGSYNEQFF.

The genes are TRBV28 and TRBJ1-5; 9 bases are shared with TRBD1. Germline V gene sequence: CDR1 MDHEN, CDR2 SYDVKM. J was trimmed by 6 bases and V by 6 bases; bases with no gene match: 6. This CDR3 has 14 residues. The CDR3 loop reads CASRRQGVIQPQHF. The CDR3 bases are TGTGCCAGCAGACGACAGGGGGTTATTCAGCCCCAGCATTTT.

This clone was counted between two and nine times. This chain uses TRBV5-6 with TRBJ2-2; the D call may be TRBD1 or TRBD2 (6 bases each). Per the germline V gene, CDR1 is SGHDT and CDR2 is YYEEEE. Trimming removed 3 bases at V and 0 bases at J, with 21 bases between. The CDR3 has 19 residues. This CDR3 is CASSSLGGGLAANTGELFF. CDR3 in DNA: TGTGCCAGCAGCTCCTTAGGGGGTGGCTTAGCGGCGAACACCGGGGAGCTGTTTTTT.

This chain uses TRBV28 with TRBJ1-1, with D hard to call. The V gene's germline CDR1 is MDHEN and CDR2 SYDVKM. The CDR3 consists of 14 residues. V lost 6 bases and J lost 3, with 14 bases in between. The chain's CDR3 is CASSLMGADTEAFF. CDR3 sequence (DNA): TGTGCCAGCAGCTTGATGGGAGCGGACACTGAAGCTTTCTTT.

The chain combines TRBV10-1 with TRBJ2-1; 14 bases agree with TRBD2. The CDR3 runs 14 residues. J gave up 10 bases and V 8 bases, and 7 bases lay outside the gene matches. Germline V gene lookup returns CDR1 WNHNN and CDR2 SYGVQD (reference sequence). The CDR3 nucleotides read TGCGCCAGCGCCGGGACTAGCGGGAGTTGGGAGCAGTTCTTC. Translating gives CASAGTSGSWEQFF.

The chain couples TRBV4-3 to TRBJ1-5, with 8 bases matching TRBD1. Germline-derived CDR1 and CDR2 are LGHNA and YSLEER. Trimming took 4 bases from V and 4 from J; bases not matched to a gene: 6. This CDR3 contains 15 residues. CDR3 residues: CASSLTDRVNQPQHF. CDR3 DNA sequence: TGCGCCAGCAGCCTCACGGACAGGGTGAATCAGCCCCAGCATTTT.